This entry concerns a single TCR beta chain. Antigen specificity is unknown. V lost 6 bases and J 7 bases, leaving 11 bases between the germline ends. Germline loops: CDR1 LNHDA, CDR2 SQIVND (reference sequence). This CDR3 region has 12 residues. This specimen comes from a study of cytomegalovirus exposure and HLA in healthy donors. Findings and caveats of the study: For most TCR sequences rarity was the rule, although some public TCRs occurred in many donors. In all likelihood, a cluster of highly shared sequence variants was a sequencing artifact.

The PCR used 60 Vbeta and 13 Jbeta primers. TCRdb's copy holds only in-frame clones and misses some; the assay was immunoSEQ multiplex PCR. The sample contains a few hundred thousand clones, around nine tenths of which appear only once. Source material: PBMCs. V usage is TRBV19 and J usage is TRBJ2-3; maybe TRBD1 (6 bases). This TCR came from a girl aged 2 to 10 in good health and CMV-seronegative. The CDR3 sequence: CASRGDKYTQYF. In DNA form, the CDR3 reads TGTGCCAGTAGGGGGGACAAGTATACGCAGTATTTT.